Sequencing of this T cell receptor beta chain was carried out in a study of cytomegalovirus exposure and HLA in healthy donors. Study outcomes and limitations: TCR beta V- and J-gene trimming was later associated with a missense DCLRE1C variant. TRBV6-2, TRBV6-3 and some other V segments were unresolvable in 87-base-pair reads.

The V and J ends lost 1 base and 1 base respectively, with 7 bases between them. Germline V gene data show CDR1 as KGHSH and CDR2 as LQKENI. This CDR3 has 14 residues. Primers included in the PCR were 60 Vbeta and 13 Jbeta primers. Clones were read by immunoSEQ multiplex PCR, and TCRdb kept only the in-frame ones, dropping some. This sample has 95,000 to 150,000 clones; more than 55% occur once, and the top ten carry about 1.5%. Concerning this clone: Its antigen is still unknown. Other nucleotide sequences in the sample specify the same CDR3.

The rearrangement uses TRBV18 and TRBJ1-1; maybe TRBD1 (5 bases). The sequence derives from a man younger than 35 in good health and CMV-seronegative. The specimen was PBMCs. The chain's CDR3 is CASSPLGQNTEAFF. CDR3 sequence (DNA): TGTGCCAGCTCACCACTCGGACAGAACACTGAAGCTTTCTTT.